One sample yielded the 14 T cell receptor beta chains listed below, sequenced in a study of cytomegalovirus exposure and HLA in healthy donors. Both 60 Vbeta primers and 13 Jbeta primers went into the PCR. Repertoires were generated with immunoSEQ multiplex PCR, while TCRdb's copy carries only in-frame clones and drops some. The sample consists of over 150,000 clones, around 86% of them appearing once. Sample: PBMCs. These receptors all stem from a human donor in good health.

CDR3 loop: CASSYRDRLNEQYF. Here the CDR3 DNA reads TGTGCCAGCAGTTATCGGGACAGGCTTAACGAGCAGTACTTC. V gene TRBV6-6 combines with J gene TRBJ2-7; 8 nucleotides align to TRBD1. CDR1 and CDR2 (germline): MNHNY, SVGAGI (reference sequence). This CDR3 has 14 residues. The junction had 6 bases not matched to a gene; V was cut back by 3 bases and J by 5 bases.

The rearrangement uses TRBV7-2 and TRBJ2-1; D possibly corresponds to TRBD2 (6 bases). V lost 5 bases and J 10 bases, leaving 18 bases between the germline ends. This CDR3 comprises 14 residues. Germline V gene lookup returns CDR1 SGHTA and CDR2 FQGNSA. The CDR3 sequence: CASSPTGTSGEQFF. CDR3 nucleotides: TGTGCCAGCAGCCCGACCGGGACTTCGGGCGAGCAGTTCTTC.

This clone was seen a few times. The rearrangement uses TRBV6-5 and TRBJ1-2; the D gene is possibly TRBD1 (6 bases). Per the germline V gene, CDR1 is MNHEY and CDR2 is SVGAGI. With 6 bases removed from V and 5 bases from J, the gap between germline ends came to 10 bases. This CDR3 comprises 12 residues. The CDR3 loop is CASRDSGYGYTF. The CDR3 DNA reads TGTGCCAGCAGGGACAGCGGTTATGGCTACACCTTC.

This clone was seen a few times. This chain joins TRBV19 and TRBJ1-1, with D possibly matching TRBD1 (6 bases). Germline CDR1 and CDR2: LNHDA and SQIVND (reference sequence). CDR3 length equals 14 residues. The V end was cut by 8 bases, the J end by 4 bases, with 17 bases between. The CDR3 nucleotides read TGTGCCAGTCGGCTCATTGTGGGGGCCACTGAAGCTTTCTTT. Its translation is CASRLIVGATEAFF. Drawing the rest from reference TRBV19 and TRBJ1-1, the complete variable domain is DGGITQSPKYLFRKEGQNVTLSCEQNLNHDAMYWYRQDPGQGLRLIYYSQIVNDFQKGDIAEGYSVSREKKESFPLTVTSAQKNPTAFYLCASRLIVGATEAFFGQGTRLTVV.

The J gene is TRBJ1-2, the V gene TRBV6-1, with D maybe TRBD1 (5 bases). The germline V gene encodes CDR1 MNHNS and CDR2 SASEGT. Trimming left V 2 bases short and J 1 base short, with 11 bases between. This CDR3 is built from 15 residues. The CDR3 nucleotides read TGTGCCAGCAGTGAATGGCAGGGAGGTAACTATGGCTACACCTTC. Amino acids: CASSEWQGGNYGYTF.

This sequence joins TRBV2 and TRBJ2-1; 7 nucleotides line up with TRBD2. The V and J ends lost 8 bases and 4 bases, in that order; junction bases with no gene match: 14. The CDR3 is 16 residues long. Germline V gene lookup returns CDR1 SNHLY and CDR2 FYNNEI. This chain's CDR3 is CASRGGRGGGYNEQFF. In DNA form, the CDR3 reads TGTGCCAGCCGTGGAGGTCGTGGGGGGGGTTACAATGAGCAGTTCTTC. The complete variable domain, with remaining parts taken from reference TRBV2 and TRBJ2-1, reads EPEVTQTPSHQVTQMGQEVILRCVPISNHLYFYWYRQILGQKVEFLVSFYNNEISEKSEIFDDQFSVERPDGSNFTLKIRSTKLEDSAMYFCASRGGRGGGYNEQFFGPGTRLTVL.

The chain uses TRBV28 and TRBJ1-1; D is uncertain. The germline V gene has CDR1 MDHEN and CDR2 SYDVKM. The CDR3 has 18 residues. Trimming removed 7 bases at V and 0 bases at J, with 24 bases between. Here the CDR3 reads CASTQRRLVEGLNTEAFF. In nucleotides, the CDR3 is TGTGCCAGCACTCAGCGTCGGCTGGTTGAGGGCTTGAACACTGAAGCTTTCTTT.

V gene TRBV6-5 combines with J gene TRBJ1-2; TRBD1 matches 10 bases. The V gene's germline CDR1 is MNHEY and CDR2 SVGAGI. The CDR3 length is 13 residues. Unmatched junction bases numbered 3, after V lost 2 bases and J lost 9 bases. The CDR3 protein is CASSYGQGGSYTF. DNA of the CDR3: TGTGCCAGCAGTTACGGACAGGGGGGGAGCTACACCTTC.

The genes are TRBV2 and TRBJ2-3; no clear D. Germline assignment: CDR1 SNHLY and CDR2 FYNNEI. The CDR3 is 13 amino acids. V dropped 7 bases and J dropped 1 base, with 9 bases sitting between them. The CDR3 region has the DNA TGTGCCAGCAATATCTATCGCACAGATACGCAGTATTTT. Translating gives CASNIYRTDTQYF.

The chain is built from TRBV7-8 and TRBJ1-1; unclear D gene. Per the germline V gene, CDR1 is SGHVS and CDR2 is FQNEAQ. V lost 0 bases, J lost 0 bases, and 8 bases lay in between. The CDR3 consists of 15 residues. The CDR3 nucleotides are TGTGCCAGCAGCTTAGCCTACAGAATGAACACTGAAGCTTTCTTT. It is translated as CASSLAYRMNTEAFF.

The chain couples TRBV7-2 to TRBJ1-1; the D is unclear. V dropped 2 bases and J dropped 1 base, with 8 bases sitting between them. CDR1 and CDR2 from the germline V gene are SGHTA and FQGNSA. This CDR3 has 14 amino acids. In DNA, the CDR3 is TGTGCCAGCAGCTTACAGACTTCGAACACTGAAGCTTTCTTT. Encoded protein: CASSLQTSNTEAFF.

This clone was recorded only once. The rearrangement uses TRBV5-5 and TRBJ2-7; 10 bases fit TRBD1. The CDR3 spans 15 residues. CDR1 and CDR2 from the germline V gene are SGHKS and YYEKEE (reference sequence). V gave up 3 bases and J gave up 6 bases; unmatched junction bases: 9. The CDR3 spells CASSWGTGESGEQYF. CDR3 DNA: TGTGCCAGCAGCTGGGGGACAGGGGAATCTGGCGAGCAGTACTTC.

The chain has TRBV7-9 and TRBJ1-4; 8 nucleotides match TRBD1. Per the germline V gene, CDR1 is SEHNR and CDR2 is FQNEAQ (reference sequence). The CDR3 spans 14 residues. J lost 7 bases, V lost 5 bases, and 6 bases had no gene match. The CDR3 reads CASSATGTGEKLFF. CDR3 bases: TGTGCCAGCAGCGCAACCGGGACAGGTGAAAAACTGTTTTTT.

The chain has TRBV2 and TRBJ2-5, with 7 bases lining up with TRBD1. V shed 6 bases and J 3 bases; nucleotides not matched to a gene: 4. This CDR3 is 13 amino acids long. Germline V lookup: CDR1 SNHLY, CDR2 FYNNEI. The CDR3 nucleotides are TGTGCCAGCAGGGGGACAGCCGAAGAGACCCAGTACTTC. Translating gives CASRGTAEETQYF.